A selection of T cell receptor beta chains follows, all from one sample in a study of shared clonotypes between healthy human individuals. Method: immunoSEQ multiplex PCR; TCRdb's copy keeps in-frame clones and lacks some. The table lists 2.3 million or so clones, 80% to 95% of them singletons, with 0.39% in the top ten. The specimen sequenced was naive CD4+ T cells from PBMCs. The source is a man aged 18 to 29 in good health. Some clones in this sample may be carry-over from other donors' samples. Both conserved end residues are part of each CDR3. A D gene is named only where the DNA matches it firmly. The listing skips clone size in some rows; elsewhere it reads once, few, many or a size class.

V gene	J gene	D gene	clone size	CDR3 DNA	CDR3 protein
TRBV9	TRBJ1-6	NA	NA	TGTGCCAGCAGCGTACAGGGGACGGGAGCACCCCTCCACTTT	CASSVQGTGAPLHF
TRBV5-1	TRBJ2-3	NA	NA	TGCGCCAGCAGCTACACGGGAACAGATACGCAGTATTTT	CASSYTGTDTQYF
TRBV4-3	TRBJ2-1	TRBD1	NA	TGCGCCAGCAGCCGAGTACAGGGGGCAAATGAGCAGTTCTTC	CASSRVQGANEQFF
TRBV2	TRBJ1-1	NA	NA	TGTGCCAGCAGTGAGGGCCTGAACACTGAAGCTTTCTTT	CASSEGLNTEAFF
TRBV6-5	TRBJ2-2	NA	NA	TGTGCCTCCCTATCTAGCGGGGAGCTGTTTTTT	CASLSSGELFF
TRBV19	TRBJ1-5	NA	NA	TGTGCCAGTAGGCTACAGATTAGCAATCAGCCCCAGCATTTT	CASRLQISNQPQHF
TRBV28	TRBJ2-3	TRBD1	NA	TGTGCCAGCAGTACCCCCTACGGGACAGTAGACACAGATACGCAGTATTTT	CASSTPYGTVDTDTQYF
TRBV11-2	TRBJ2-4	NA	NA	TGTGCCAGCACCGTGGAAGAGACCCCGATTCACACTCAGTACTTC	CASTVEETPIHTQYF
TRBV19	TRBJ2-1	NA	NA	TGTGCCACAAGTACTTCCTATAGGGAGCAGTTCTTC	CATSTSYREQFF
TRBV10-3	TRBJ2-7	NA	NA	TGTGCCATCAACAATCCTCCGAAGTTTTACGAGCAGTACTTC	CAINNPPKFYEQYF
TRBV4-1	TRBJ2-1	TRBD1	NA	TGCGCCAGCAGCCCAGGGACAGTTTTTTACAATGAGCAGTTCTTC	CASSPGTVFYNEQFF
TRBV7-2	TRBJ2-7	TRBD1	NA	TGTGCCAGCAGCTTAAGACAGGGGTCTATAGCCGCCACCTACGAGCAGTACTTC	CASSLRQGSIAATYEQYF
TRBV29-1	TRBJ2-1	NA	NA	TGCAGCGTTGGGGTCTTGGGGGCCCGATACAATGAGCAGTTCTTC	CSVGVLGARYNEQFF
TRBV28	TRBJ1-2	NA	NA	TGTGCCAGCACCGAAAGGAGTAACTATGGCTACACCTTC	CASTERSNYGYTF
TRBV7-3	TRBJ2-1	TRBD2	NA	TGTGCCAGCAGCGGGAGGGGGACTAGCAGATCTTACAATGAGCAGTTCTTC	CASSGRGTSRSYNEQFF
TRBV5-1	TRBJ2-2	TRBD2	NA	TGCGCCAGCAGCTTGGAACTAGCGGGAGTCATCGGGGAGCTGTTTTTT	CASSLELAGVIGELFF
TRBV7-9	TRBJ2-3	NA	once	TGTGCCAGCAGCTTAGTGTACAGCGGTCCAGATACGCAGTATTTT	CASSLVYSGPDTQYF
TRBV18	TRBJ1-3	TRBD1	NA	TGTGCCAGCACAAACCCGGGACAGGGGAGCTCTGGAAACACCATATATTTT	CASTNPGQGSSGNTIYF
TRBV29-1	TRBJ1-2	NA	NA	TGCAGCGTTGCAGGACAGCTAACATATGGCTACACCTTC	CSVAGQLTYGYTF
TRBV2	TRBJ2-5	NA	NA	TGTGCCAGCAGTACCTTGCGCGGCCAAGAGACCCAGTACTTC	CASSTLRGQETQYF
TRBV18	TRBJ2-1	NA	NA	TGTGCCAGCTCACTTCTTTCGGACTTGATCCCTAATGAGCAGTTCTTC	CASSLLSDLIPNEQFF
TRBV19	TRBJ2-7	NA	NA	TGTGCCAGTAGCCCAGGGGAGCAGGGAACCTACGAGCAGTACTTC	CASSPGEQGTYEQYF
TRBV5-1	TRBJ2-2	NA	NA	TGCGCCAGCAGCTTGGTGGCTAGAGAGGCCGGGGAGCTGTTTTTT	CASSLVAREAGELFF
TRBV5-1	TRBJ1-2	NA	NA	TGCGCCAGCAGCTTGGATTATCCAGGTCCCTATGGCTACACCTTC	CASSLDYPGPYGYTF
TRBV28	TRBJ1-1	NA	NA	TGTGCCAGCAGGGGGACTGCGAACACTGAAGCTTTCTTT	CASRGTANTEAFF
TRBV28	TRBJ2-7	TRBD2	NA	TGTGCCAGCCATGGAGCGGGAGGGCTCCACGAGCAGTACTTC	CASHGAGGLHEQYF
TRBV6-6	TRBJ2-7	TRBD2	NA	TGTGCCAGCAGTTACTCGATCGGGGGGTACCACGAGCAGTACTTC	CASSYSIGGYHEQYF
TRBV19	TRBJ2-7	NA	NA	TGTGCCAGTAGTGTAGGGGGTAGCGCCTACGAGCAGTACTTC	CASSVGGSAYEQYF
TRBV27	TRBJ2-2	NA	NA	TGTGCCAGCAGTTTAAACAAGAACACCGGGGAGCTGTTTTTT	CASSLNKNTGELFF
TRBV7-3	TRBJ2-5	NA	NA	TGTGCCAGCAGCCCCAACCCCGGGACCCGGGGGGAGACCCAGTACTTC	CASSPNPGTRGETQYF
TRBV7-9	TRBJ2-2	NA	NA	TGTGCCAGCGCGAACACCGGGGAGCTGTTTTTT	CASANTGELFF
TRBV2	TRBJ1-5	TRBD1	NA	TGTGCCAGCAGAGGACAGGGCAATCAGCCCCAGCATTTT	CASRGQGNQPQHF